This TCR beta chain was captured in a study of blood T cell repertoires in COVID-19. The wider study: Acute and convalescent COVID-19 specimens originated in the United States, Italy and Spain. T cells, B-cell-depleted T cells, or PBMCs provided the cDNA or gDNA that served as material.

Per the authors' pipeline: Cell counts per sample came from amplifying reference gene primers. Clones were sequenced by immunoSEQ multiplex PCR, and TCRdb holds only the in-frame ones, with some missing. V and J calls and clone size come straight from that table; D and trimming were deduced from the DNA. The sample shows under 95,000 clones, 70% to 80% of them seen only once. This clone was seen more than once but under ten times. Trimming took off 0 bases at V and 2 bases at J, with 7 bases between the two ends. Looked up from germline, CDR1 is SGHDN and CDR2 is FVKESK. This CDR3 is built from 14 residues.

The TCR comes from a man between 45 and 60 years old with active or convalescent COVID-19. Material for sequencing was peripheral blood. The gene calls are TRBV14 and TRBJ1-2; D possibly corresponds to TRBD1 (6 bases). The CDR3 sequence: CASSQDQGNYGYTF. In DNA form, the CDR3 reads TGTGCCAGCAGCCAAGATCAGGGGAACTATGGCTACACCTTC.